This passage covers 7 T cell receptor beta chains from one sample sequenced in a study of cytomegalovirus exposure and HLA in healthy donors. PCR employed 60 Vbeta and 13 Jbeta primers. Sequencing was performed with immunoSEQ multiplex PCR; in TCRdb, only in-frame clones are kept and a portion is missing. This table holds over 75,000 clones, 65% to 80% found once. The specimen sequenced was PBMCs. Receptors originate from a man aged 55 to 70 in good health and CMV-seropositive.

This chain joins TRBV5-1 and TRBJ2-1; TRBD2 matches 14 bases. CDR3 size: 17 residues. From germline, CDR1 is SGHRS and CDR2 YFSETQ. V lost 2 bases and J lost 3; bases outside the gene matches: 4. CDR3 bases: TGCGCCAGCAGCTTCGCGGGACTAGCGGGGGTCTACAATGAGCAGTTCTTC. Translating it yields CASSFAGLAGVYNEQFF.

This chain connects TRBV29-1 to TRBJ2-3; 11 nucleotides match TRBD2. Germline assignment: CDR1 SQVTM and CDR2 ANQGSEA. V dropped 4 bases and J dropped 2; count of bases not matched to a gene: 5. CDR3 length: 15 amino acids. The CDR3 DNA follows: TGCAGCGTTGGGCTAGCGGGGGGCTCCACAGATACGCAGTATTTT. Translating gives CSVGLAGGSTDTQYF.

The V call is TRBV7-2, the J call TRBJ2-5; the D is unclear. The V gene's germline CDR1 is SGHTA and CDR2 FQGNSA. V was pared by 5 bases and J by 3 bases, with 16 bases between. This CDR3 is 15 amino acids long. CDR3 in DNA: TGTGCCAGCAGCCGGTTTAAGGCGGCTAAAGAGACCCAGTACTTC. Its protein is CASSRFKAAKETQYF.

This chain links TRBV5-4 with TRBJ1-2; D gene unclear. CDR1 and CDR2 (germline): SGHNT, YYREEE (reference sequence). There are 12 residues in the CDR3. Trimming removed 4 bases from V and 4 bases from J, with 8 bases in between. The CDR3 DNA sequence: TGTGCCAGCAGCCCTATCGGCTATGGCTACACCTTC. Translated: CASSPIGYGYTF. Combining the CDR3 with reference TRBV5-4 and TRBJ1-2 gives the whole variable domain ETGVTQSPTHLIKTRGQQVTLRCSSQSGHNTVSWYQQALGQGPQFIFQYYREEENGRGNFPPRFSGLQFPNYSSELNVNALELDDSALYLCASSPIGYGYTFGSGTRLTVV.

This clone has just a few counts. V gene TRBV6-5 combines with J gene TRBJ1-1; TRBD1 matches 9 bases. From germline, CDR1 is MNHEY and CDR2 SVGAGI. The CDR3 consists of 14 residues. V gave up 7 bases and J gave up 5 bases; unmatched junction bases: 8. In nucleotides, the CDR3 is TGTGCCAGCACCTCGACAGGGGGAAGTACTGAAGCTTTCTTT. This encodes CASTSTGGSTEAFF.

Comment on this clone: One junction end disagrees with the germline gene, perhaps due to a read error. The chain employs TRBV7-9 and TRBJ1-2; perhaps TRBD1 as D (5 bases). Germline-derived CDR1 and CDR2 are SEHNR and FQNEAQ (reference sequence). This CDR3 is 16 amino acids long. CDR3 loop: CSSSLVVSGERYGYTF. The CDR3 DNA reads TGTTCCAGCAGCTTAGTGGTTTCGGGGGAACGGTATGGCTACACCTTC.

The rearrangement uses TRBV27 and TRBJ2-7; 8 nucleotides align to TRBD2. The trim removed 5 bases at V and 3 bases at J, leaving 9 bases unmatched. CDR1 is MNHEY, CDR2 SMNVEV, per germline (reference sequence). The CDR3 length is 15 residues. The chain's CDR3 is CASSRGGRNGYEQYF. Here the CDR3 DNA reads TGTGCCAGCAGTCGGGGGGGGAGGAACGGCTACGAGCAGTACTTC.